This is a list of T cell receptor beta chains from one sample in a study of spatial heterogeneity in lung cancer. MiXCR, run by TCRdb on the 5' RACE reads, gives a single entry per CDR3 protein. The table has about 52,000 distinct CDR3 sequences, 7.4% seen once. The starting material was PBMCs, obtained at follow-up. The source is a female donor with early-stage non-small cell lung cancer. CDR3s include the opening cysteine and the closing phenylalanine or tryptophan. Each record gives: J gene, D gene, V gene, clone size, CDR3 DNA, CDR3 protein. A D gene is named only where the DNA matches it firmly. Only part of the rows carry a size: once, few, many, or a class if the clone is expanded.

j_gene: TRBJ2-2
d_gene: .
v_gene: TRBV6-6
abundance: many
CDR3nt: TGTGCCAGCAGTTACCCACTGGACCCGGGACGGGCGAACACCGGGGAGCTGTTTTTT
CDR3aa: CASSYPLDPGRANTGELFF

j_gene: TRBJ2-7
d_gene: .
v_gene: TRBV14
abundance: .
CDR3nt: TGTGCCAGCAGCCTGTCAGGGGCCTACGAGCAGTACTTC
CDR3aa: CASSLSGAYEQYF

j_gene: TRBJ2-2
d_gene: TRBD1
v_gene: TRBV24-1
abundance: many
CDR3nt: TGTGCCACCAGTAGACAGGGGAACACCGGGGAGCTGTTTTTT
CDR3aa: CATSRQGNTGELFF

j_gene: TRBJ2-1
d_gene: .
v_gene: TRBV20-1
abundance: many
CDR3nt: TGCAGTGCTAGAGATGTGGGGGGTAATCCCAATGAGCAGTTCTTC
CDR3aa: CSARDVGGNPNEQFF

j_gene: TRBJ1-6
d_gene: .
v_gene: TRBV15
abundance: .
CDR3nt: TGTGCCACCAGCAGAGCGGATAATTCACCCCTCCACTTT
CDR3aa: CATSRADNSPLHF

j_gene: TRBJ2-1
d_gene: TRBD2
v_gene: TRBV5-1
abundance: few
CDR3nt: TGCGCCAGCAGCTCGGGACTAGCGGATTTACATGAGCAGTTCTTC
CDR3aa: CASSSGLADLHEQFF

j_gene: TRBJ1-4
d_gene: TRBD1
v_gene: TRBV28
abundance: many
CDR3nt: TGTGCCAGCAGTCAACCGGGACAGGGAGGGGAAAAACTGTTTTTT
CDR3aa: CASSQPGQGGEKLFF

j_gene: TRBJ2-1
d_gene: TRBD1
v_gene: TRBV29-1
abundance: many
CDR3nt: TGCAGCGTTGAAGGCGGGACAGGGGACACCTACAATGAGCAGTTCTTC
CDR3aa: CSVEGGTGDTYNEQFF

j_gene: TRBJ2-3
d_gene: .
v_gene: TRBV6-5
abundance: many
CDR3nt: TGTGCCAGCAGCTTGACAGGAGATACGCAGTATTTT
CDR3aa: CASSLTGDTQYF

j_gene: TRBJ1-5
d_gene: .
v_gene: TRBV29-1
abundance: many
CDR3nt: TGCAGCGTAAGGGATGGGGATCAGCCCCAGCATTTT
CDR3aa: CSVRDGDQPQHF

j_gene: TRBJ1-2
d_gene: .
v_gene: TRBV3-1
abundance: .
CDR3nt: TGTGCCAGCAGCCAAGATCGAACTGGAAGATATGGCTACACCTTC
CDR3aa: CASSQDRTGRYGYTF

j_gene: TRBJ2-4
d_gene: .
v_gene: TRBV7-8
abundance: many
CDR3nt: TGTGCCAGCAGCTCTTACGGCGGGGTAGCCAAAAACATTCAGTACTTC
CDR3aa: CASSSYGGVAKNIQYF

j_gene: TRBJ1-5
d_gene: TRBD1
v_gene: TRBV7-2
abundance: .
CDR3nt: TGTGCCAGCAGCACACAGGGGGCCCAGCCCCAGCATTTT
CDR3aa: CASSTQGAQPQHF

j_gene: TRBJ1-1
d_gene: .
v_gene: TRBV7-2
abundance: many
CDR3nt: TGTGCCAGCAGCTTAGGGATGAACACTGAAGCTTTCTTT
CDR3aa: CASSLGMNTEAFF

j_gene: TRBJ2-2
d_gene: .
v_gene: TRBV19
abundance: .
CDR3nt: TGTGCCAGTAGTATTTTGATCGTGGGGGTCACCGGGGAGCTGTTTTTT
CDR3aa: CASSILIVGVTGELFF

j_gene: TRBJ2-5
d_gene: .
v_gene: TRBV20-1
abundance: few
CDR3nt: TGCAGTGCTAGGTCAGGGGGGGCGAGGGAGACCCAGTACTTC
CDR3aa: CSARSGGARETQYF

j_gene: TRBJ1-5
d_gene: TRBD1
v_gene: TRBV10-3
abundance: few
CDR3nt: TGTGCCATCTCCCCGGGACAGGGGTTGGATCAGCCCCAGCATTTT
CDR3aa: CAISPGQGLDQPQHF

j_gene: TRBJ2-5
d_gene: TRBD2
v_gene: TRBV2
abundance: few
CDR3nt: TGTGCCAGCCGGGGACTAGCGCAAGAGACCCAGTACTTC
CDR3aa: CASRGLAQETQYF

j_gene: TRBJ2-1
d_gene: TRBD2
v_gene: TRBV28
abundance: many
CDR3nt: TGTGCCAGCACCCAACTAGCGGTGCCTGATGAGCAGTTCTTC
CDR3aa: CASTQLAVPDEQFF

j_gene: TRBJ1-5
d_gene: TRBD1
v_gene: TRBV10-3
abundance: many
CDR3nt: TGTGCCATCAGTATGACAGGGGGCAATCAGCCCCAGCATTTT
CDR3aa: CAISMTGGNQPQHF

j_gene: TRBJ2-7
d_gene: TRBD1
v_gene: TRBV5-1
abundance: few
CDR3nt: TGCGCCAGCGCGATCCGGGACAGGGGTCCCTACGAGCAGTACTTC
CDR3aa: CASAIRDRGPYEQYF

j_gene: TRBJ2-3
d_gene: TRBD1
v_gene: TRBV15
abundance: many
CDR3nt: TGTGCCACCAGCAGACAGAGGTACAGGGGGAGCACAGATACGCAGTATTTT
CDR3aa: CATSRQRYRGSTDTQYF

j_gene: TRBJ2-1
d_gene: .
v_gene: TRBV9
abundance: many
CDR3nt: TGTGCCAGCAGCGTAGAGGGGGACTCCTACAATGAGCAGTTCTTC
CDR3aa: CASSVEGDSYNEQFF

j_gene: TRBJ1-5
d_gene: .
v_gene: TRBV18
abundance: few
CDR3nt: TGTGCCAGCTCACCGTGGGGGCAGGTCCCAAATCAGCCCCAGCATTTT
CDR3aa: CASSPWGQVPNQPQHF

j_gene: TRBJ2-1
d_gene: .
v_gene: TRBV7-2
abundance: many
CDR3nt: TGTGCCAGCAGCCAAGGGTATCTAGGATACAATGAGCAGTTCTTC
CDR3aa: CASSQGYLGYNEQFF

j_gene: TRBJ2-4
d_gene: TRBD2
v_gene: TRBV7-2
abundance: .
CDR3nt: TGTGCCAGCACCCGGGGGGACGGCCCCAAAAACATTCAGTACTTC
CDR3aa: CASTRGDGPKNIQYF

j_gene: TRBJ1-5
d_gene: .
v_gene: TRBV7-2
abundance: many
CDR3nt: TGTGCCAGCAGCCTGGGGAGGGGCAATCAGCCCCAGCATTTT
CDR3aa: CASSLGRGNQPQHF

j_gene: TRBJ1-1
d_gene: .
v_gene: TRBV5-1
abundance: .
CDR3nt: TGCGCCAGCAGCTTGAGGCCGGGGGGCACTGAAGCTTTCTTT
CDR3aa: CASSLRPGGTEAFF

j_gene: TRBJ1-1
d_gene: .
v_gene: TRBV21-1
abundance: many
CDR3nt: TGTGCCAGCAGCAATGGGTGGGAGGGAATGACTGAAGCTTTCTTT
CDR3aa: CASSNGWEGMTEAFF

j_gene: TRBJ2-5
d_gene: TRBD1
v_gene: TRBV18
abundance: .
CDR3nt: TGTGCCAGCTCACAAGGGACAGGGGGAGAGACCCAGTACTTC
CDR3aa: CASSQGTGGETQYF

j_gene: TRBJ2-3
d_gene: TRBD1
v_gene: TRBV7-6
abundance: few
CDR3nt: TGTGCCAGCAGTCCGACAGGGGGCGATGGGACAGATACGCAGTATTTT
CDR3aa: CASSPTGGDGTDTQYF

j_gene: TRBJ2-1
d_gene: TRBD2
v_gene: TRBV12-3/TRBV12-4
abundance: few
CDR3nt: TGTGCCAGCAGTTTACTAGCGGGGGGCTACAATGAGCAGTTCTTC
CDR3aa: CASSLLAGGYNEQFF

j_gene: TRBJ2-5
d_gene: TRBD2
v_gene: TRBV4-3
abundance: .
CDR3nt: TGCGCCAGCAGCCAAGAATCCCCACTAGCGGGGGTTGGTGAGACCCAGTACTTC
CDR3aa: CASSQESPLAGVGETQYF

j_gene: TRBJ1-1
d_gene: .
v_gene: TRBV2
abundance: many
CDR3nt: TGTGCCACGAGCGGGACACTGAACACTGAAGCTTTCTTT
CDR3aa: CATSGTLNTEAFF

j_gene: TRBJ2-1
d_gene: TRBD1
v_gene: TRBV6-1
abundance: few
CDR3nt: TGTGCCAGCAGGCGGACAGGGGGCAATGAGCAGTTCTTC
CDR3aa: CASRRTGGNEQFF

j_gene: TRBJ1-1
d_gene: .
v_gene: TRBV19
abundance: .
CDR3nt: TGTGCCAGTAGTTTGGAGGGATTGAACACTGAAGCTTTCTTT
CDR3aa: CASSLEGLNTEAFF

j_gene: TRBJ2-1
d_gene: .
v_gene: TRBV2
abundance: many
CDR3nt: TGTGCCAGCAACCGGGAGTCATACAATGAGCAGTTCTTC
CDR3aa: CASNRESYNEQFF

j_gene: TRBJ2-1
d_gene: TRBD2
v_gene: TRBV20-1
abundance: .
CDR3nt: TGCAGTGCTAGAGATCCTAGCGGGGACAATGAGCAGTTCTTC
CDR3aa: CSARDPSGDNEQFF

j_gene: TRBJ1-1
d_gene: .
v_gene: TRBV6-5
abundance: many
CDR3nt: TGTGCCAGCAGTTTAAATTCCCCGACCGGGTCTGAAGCTTTCTTT
CDR3aa: CASSLNSPTGSEAFF

j_gene: TRBJ2-7
d_gene: .
v_gene: TRBV12-3/TRBV12-4
abundance: .
CDR3nt: TGTGCCAGCAGTTTTAGGGTCGTGCTCTCCTACGAGCAGTACTTC
CDR3aa: CASSFRVVLSYEQYF

j_gene: TRBJ2-7
d_gene: TRBD1
v_gene: TRBV19
abundance: .
CDR3nt: TGTGCCAGTGGCGGACAGGGCCAGTCCTACGAGCAGTACTTC
CDR3aa: CASGGQGQSYEQYF

j_gene: TRBJ2-3
d_gene: .
v_gene: TRBV10-3
abundance: .
CDR3nt: TGTGCCATCAGTGAGTCTGGGCACCCAGATACGCAGTATTTT
CDR3aa: CAISESGHPDTQYF

j_gene: TRBJ1-4
d_gene: .
v_gene: TRBV6-5
abundance: many
CDR3nt: TGTGCCAGCAGACGTACGCTTAATGAAAAACTGTTTTTT
CDR3aa: CASRRTLNEKLFF

j_gene: TRBJ2-5
d_gene: .
v_gene: TRBV15
abundance: .
CDR3nt: TGTGCCACTGGGAAACTGGACCGTAAAAGGCTCCAGACCCAGTACTTC
CDR3aa: CATGKLDRKRLQTQYF

j_gene: TRBJ1-5
d_gene: .
v_gene: TRBV18
abundance: .
CDR3nt: TGTGCCAGCTCCACAGATGGCAATCAGCCCCAGCATTTT
CDR3aa: CASSTDGNQPQHF

j_gene: TRBJ2-1
d_gene: TRBD2
v_gene: TRBV2
abundance: many
CDR3nt: TGTGCCAGCAGTGGATCCGGACTAGCGGAGGTTGAGCAGTTCTTC
CDR3aa: CASSGSGLAEVEQFF

j_gene: TRBJ2-3
d_gene: .
v_gene: TRBV12-3/TRBV12-4
abundance: many
CDR3nt: TGTGCCAGCAGTTTAGGCGGTTCCGGCGTTGGAGATACGCAGTATTTT
CDR3aa: CASSLGGSGVGDTQYF

j_gene: TRBJ2-5
d_gene: .
v_gene: TRBV5-1
abundance: many
CDR3nt: TGCGCCAGCCGCTCCAGGGGTTTAGAGCGGGAGACCCAGTACTTC
CDR3aa: CASRSRGLERETQYF

j_gene: TRBJ1-3
d_gene: .
v_gene: TRBV4-1
abundance: many
CDR3nt: TGCGCCAGCAAACTGGACCTGGCAGGCGGAAACACCATATATTTT
CDR3aa: CASKLDLAGGNTIYF

j_gene: TRBJ2-4
d_gene: .
v_gene: TRBV19
abundance: .
CDR3nt: TGTGCCAGTAGTATAAGGGGACTAGCCAAAAACATTCAGTACTTC
CDR3aa: CASSIRGLAKNIQYF

j_gene: TRBJ2-5
d_gene: TRBD2
v_gene: TRBV12-3/TRBV12-4
abundance: many
CDR3nt: TGTGCCAGCAATCGCGGGGGGGACAAAGAGACCCAGTACTTC
CDR3aa: CASNRGGDKETQYF

j_gene: TRBJ2-3
d_gene: TRBD2
v_gene: TRBV12-3/TRBV12-4
abundance: many
CDR3nt: TGTGCCAGCAGTCCTCGAGGGCTAGCGGGGGGAGCGCAGTATTTT
CDR3aa: CASSPRGLAGGAQYF

j_gene: TRBJ2-1
d_gene: .
v_gene: TRBV11-2
abundance: .
CDR3nt: TGTGCCAGCAGCTCCCCAGTAGCGGATGAGCAGTTCTTC
CDR3aa: CASSSPVADEQFF

j_gene: TRBJ1-6
d_gene: .
v_gene: TRBV7-9
abundance: .
CDR3nt: TGTGCCAGCAGCTTATCGGGCACCAATTCACCCCTCCACTTT
CDR3aa: CASSLSGTNSPLHF